This entry describes one TCR beta chain. The target antigen is unknown. People who had autoimmune disease history or systemic immunosuppression were excluded. Germline CDR1 reads LNHDA; CDR2 reads SQIVND (reference sequence). V lost 5 bases to trimming and J lost 8 bases, with 15 bases between them. The CDR3 runs 13 residues. TCRdb's copy holds only in-frame clones and misses some; the assay was immunoSEQ multiplex PCR. The table shows some 60,000 clones, with approximately 91% occurring only once. The sample is drawn from a study of OX40 agonist ivuxolimab in advanced cancers. Study-level findings and limits: At doses 0.1 to 3.0 mg/kg, CD4+ and CD8+ clones expanded.

This TCR was sampled from an adult with an advanced solid tumor such as melanoma, head and neck, liver or kidney cancer. This chain joins TRBV19 and TRBJ1-1; a possible D gene is TRBD1 (6 bases). The sequences come from CD4+ or CD8+ T cells sorted from blood, collected in a trial of the OX40 agonist ivuxolimab. The CDR3 spells CASSFRGSAEAFF. The CDR3 DNA reads as TGTGCCAGTAGTTTCAGGGGTTCGGCGGAAGCTTTCTTT.